This is a list of T cell receptor beta chains from one sample in a study of T cells expressing NK-cell markers. Reanalyzing the 5' RACE reads, TCRdb keeps one entry per CDR3 protein, without DNA. This sample's clone table lists about 450,000 distinct CDR3 sequences. Specimen: blood T cells: a sorted CD56 or NKG2C T cell subset, CD4+ or CD8+ T cells, or bulk PBMC T cells (not recorded which). The receptor set was obtained from a woman aged 18 to 75 in good health. The CDR3 runs from the conserved cysteine through the conserved F or W.

V: TRBV4-3
J: TRBJ2-3
CDR3: CASSQDIPAGAPDTQYF

V: TRBV7-9
J: TRBJ2-3
CDR3: CASSSSDRDTDTQYF

V: TRBV20-1
J: TRBJ2-3
CDR3: CRVGDFRTDTQYF

V: TRBV7-6
J: TRBJ1-1
CDR3: CASSSVGPMNTEAFF

V: TRBV7-2
J: TRBJ2-5
CDR3: CASSSPGIWETQYF

V: TRBV18
J: TRBJ1-1
CDR3: CASSPGGGTGGTEAFF

V: TRBV3-1
J: TRBJ1-2
CDR3: CASSPLMPEGSRYGYTF

V: TRBV18
J: TRBJ2-2
CDR3: CASSPTAHTGELFF

V: TRBV20-1
J: TRBJ1-1
CDR3: CSAGLLVGTEAFF

V: TRBV9
J: TRBJ2-3
CDR3: CASSVVRGDTQYF

V: TRBV20-1
J: TRBJ1-5
CDR3: CSAREQGNQPQHF

V: TRBV6-2/TRBV6-3
J: TRBJ1-2
CDR3: CASSYSFRTPSNYGYTF

V: TRBV5-6
J: TRBJ1-2
CDR3: CASSPGTVGYGYTF

V: TRBV30
J: TRBJ1-2
CDR3: CAWSAQTGYGYTF

V: TRBV29-1
J: TRBJ1-2
CDR3: CSDRPVGVYGYGYTF

V: TRBV5-1
J: TRBJ2-3
CDR3: CASSLGFTQYF

V: TRBV2
J: TRBJ1-2
CDR3: CASSEARQGGYTF

V: TRBV6-2/TRBV6-3
J: TRBJ1-1
CDR3: CASSYPPGQKAFF

V: TRBV7-3
J: TRBJ2-1
CDR3: CASSLDLNEQFF

V: TRBV7-6
J: TRBJ2-5
CDR3: CASSVGTSGGETQYF

V: TRBV7-2
J: TRBJ2-7
CDR3: CASSPRVRASTYEQYF

V: TRBV7-2
J: TRBJ2-3
CDR3: CASSSKYTDTQYF